Listed here are 9 T cell receptor beta chains from one sample, sequenced in a study of CD8+ T cells in alopecia areata. Cell sorting was performed on pooled cutaneous lymph node cells with CD4, CD8alpha, NKG2D, NKG2ACE and other markers. RNA extraction and reverse transcription yielded cDNA as sequencing template. Generated by immunoSEQ multiplex PCR, the TCRdb table keeps only in-frame clones and is missing some. The sample presents 270,000 or so clones, none singletons. Sequencing was done on a sample of CD4+ T cells sorted from a lymph node. Receptor source: a C3H/HeJ mouse with alopecia areata. Strain haplotype at MHC: H2-k.

Only a few counts were recorded for this clone. The genes and germline here are from mouse. The read gets to within 4 residues of the CDR3 end, and the germline J gene fills in the rest. The V gene is TRBV1, the J gene TRBJ2-1; the match to TRBD1 covers 9 bases. The germline V gene has CDR1 NSQYPW and CDR2 LRSPGD (reference sequence). V lost 1 base and J lost 6; bases outside the gene matches: 4. This CDR3 is 15 amino acids long. The DNA read from the CDR3 is TGCACCTGCAGTGCAGGCCCGGGACAGGGTGCT. This encodes CTCSAGPGQGA. The whole CDR3 region reads CTCSAGPGQGAEQFF. The full variable domain, with the rest looked up from reference TRBV1 and TRBJ2-1, is VTLLEQNPRWRLVPRGQAVNLRCILKNSQYPWMSWYQQDLQKQLQWLFTLRSPGDKEVKSLPGADYLATRVTDTELRLQVANMSQGRTLYCTCSAGPGQGAEQFFGPGTRLTVL.

There are a few counts of this clone. Gene names follow the mouse nomenclature. The read stops 4 residues short of the end of the CDR3; the missing end is completed from the germline J gene. The rearrangement joins TRBV19 to TRBJ2-4, with a tentative D call TRBD2 (6 bases). CDR3 size: 14 residues. Germline V gene data show CDR1 as FNHDT and CDR2 as SITEND (reference sequence). V was clipped by 6 bases and J by 0 bases, with 11 bases between them. The part of the CDR3 DNA that was read is TGTGCCAGCATCCCACTGGGAAGTCAAAAC. It translates to CASIPLGSQN. The whole CDR3 protein reads CASIPLGSQNTLYF.

This clone was seen a handful of times. The genes and germline here are from mouse. Incomplete CDR3 DNA: TGTGCCAGCAGTGACAGGGTTGCAAACACA. This codes for CASSDRVANT. The entire CDR3 reads CASSDRVANTEVFF. J is TRBJ1-1 and V is TRBV13-1; weak D call: TRBD1 (5 bases). The read stops 4 residues short of the end of the CDR3; the missing end is completed from the germline J gene. Germline V gene sequence: CDR1 NSHNY, CDR2 SYGAGN. CDR3 length equals 14 residues. With 2 bases removed from V and 0 bases from J, the gap between germline ends came to 8 bases.

This clone was observed a few times. The genes are named according to mouse. Read sequence stops 4 residues before the CDR3 end, and the germline J gene provides the missing end. The chain employs TRBV5 and TRBJ1-2; 9 bases agree with TRBD1. Germline CDR1 is LGHNA and CDR2 is YNLKQL (reference sequence). The CDR3 covers 14 residues. This CDR3 is CASSQDHRGRDYTF. Partial CDR3 DNA: TGTGCCAGCAGCCAAGACCACAGGGGGCGC.

This clone was counted ten times or more. The genes are named according to mouse. The CDR3 end falls 4 residues outside the read, so it is completed with the germline J gene. The chain uses TRBV17 and TRBJ2-5; 9 nucleotides align to TRBD2. Trimming cost V 6 bases and J 1 base; bases outside gene matches: 5. The CDR3 has 15 residues. Germline CDR1 reads MNHDT; CDR2 reads YYDKIL. The CDR3 region is CASSSRTGDQDTQYF. Partial CDR3 DNA: TGTGCTAGCAGCAGTCGGACTGGGGACCAAGAC.

On this clone: Genes and germline come from the mouse. The read terminates 4 residues before the CDR3 end, so the remaining end is supplied by the germline J gene. The chain is built from TRBV13-1 and TRBJ2-2, with a possible D match to TRBD2 (7 bases). V was trimmed by 4 bases and J by 1 base, leaving 14 bases between them. CDR1 and CDR2 from the germline V gene are NSHNY and SYGAGN. The CDR3 is 16 residues long. The covered CDR3 bases are TGTGCCAGCAGTCTGGGGGCCCCACAAAACACCGGG. Protein product: CASSLGAPQNTG. The CDR3, in full, reads CASSLGAPQNTGQLYF.

A remark on this clone: The gene symbols are mouse symbols. The read gets to within 4 residues of the CDR3 end, and the germline J gene fills in the rest. V gene TRBV19 combines with J gene TRBJ1-2; no firm D call. The CDR3 is made up of 13 amino acids. Germline V gene lookup returns CDR1 FNHDT and CDR2 SITEND (reference sequence). Deletions cut 2 bases from V and 4 bases from J, with 9 bases between. CDR3 DNA, as far as it was read: TGTGCCAGCAGTATTTGGGGATCCTCC. Residues: CASSIWGSS. The entire CDR3 reads CASSIWGSSDYTF.

This clone was counted between two and nine times. Genes here carry mouse names. Sequencing ends 3 residues short of the CDR3 end; the germline J gene provides the rest. The chain couples TRBV19 to TRBJ1-6; D may be TRBD1 (5 bases). TRBJ1-6 is known as an ORF, though its function is uncertain. The CDR3 is made up of 16 amino acids. V lost 4 bases to trimming and J lost 1 base, with 12 bases between them. Germline-derived CDR1 and CDR2 are FNHDT and SITEND (reference sequence). The DNA read from the CDR3 is TGTGCCAGCAGTCGATCGACAGAATCCTATAATTCGCCC. It yields the protein CASSRSTESYNSP. The full CDR3 sequence reads CASSRSTESYNSPLYF.

Comment on this clone: Gene and germline names: mouse. The CDR3 is cut off 4 residues early in the read; its end comes from the germline J gene. The J gene is TRBJ2-1, the V gene TRBV14, with 13 bases aligning to TRBD2. The germline V gene has CDR1 SGHDT and CDR2 FRDEAV. The CDR3 contains 17 residues. The CDR3 spells CASSFEDWGGAGAEQFF. The covered CDR3 bases are TGTGCCAGCAGTTTCGAGGACTGGGGGGGCGCTGGAGCT.